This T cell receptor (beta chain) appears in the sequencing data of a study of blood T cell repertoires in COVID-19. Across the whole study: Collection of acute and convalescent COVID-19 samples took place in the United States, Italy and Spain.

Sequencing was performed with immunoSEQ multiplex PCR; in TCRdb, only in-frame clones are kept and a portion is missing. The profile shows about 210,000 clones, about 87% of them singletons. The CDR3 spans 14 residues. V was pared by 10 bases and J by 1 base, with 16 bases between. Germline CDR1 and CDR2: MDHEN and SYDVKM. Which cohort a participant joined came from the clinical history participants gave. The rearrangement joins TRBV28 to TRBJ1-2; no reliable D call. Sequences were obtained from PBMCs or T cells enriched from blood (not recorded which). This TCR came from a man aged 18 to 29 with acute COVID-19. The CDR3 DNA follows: TGTGCCACCACGGAGGGTACATATAACTATGGCTACACCTTC. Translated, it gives CATTEGTYNYGYTF.